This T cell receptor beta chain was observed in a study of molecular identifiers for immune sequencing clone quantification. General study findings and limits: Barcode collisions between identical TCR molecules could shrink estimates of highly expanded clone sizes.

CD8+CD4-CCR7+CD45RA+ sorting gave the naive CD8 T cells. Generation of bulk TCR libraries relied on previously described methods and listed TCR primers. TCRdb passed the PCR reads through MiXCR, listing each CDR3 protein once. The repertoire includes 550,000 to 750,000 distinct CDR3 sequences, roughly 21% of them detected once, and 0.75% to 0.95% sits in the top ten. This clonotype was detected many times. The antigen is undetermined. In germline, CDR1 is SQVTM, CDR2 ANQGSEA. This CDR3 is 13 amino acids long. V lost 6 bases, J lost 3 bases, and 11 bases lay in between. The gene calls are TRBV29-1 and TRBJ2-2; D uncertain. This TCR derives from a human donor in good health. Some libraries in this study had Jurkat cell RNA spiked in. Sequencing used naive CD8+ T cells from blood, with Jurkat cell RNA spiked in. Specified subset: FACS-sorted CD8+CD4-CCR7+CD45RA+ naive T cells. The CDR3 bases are TGCAGCGTGGACGGTCAATACACCGGGGAGCTGTTTTTT. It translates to CSVDGQYTGELFF.